These 24 T cell receptor beta chains came from one sample sequenced in a study of OX40 agonist ivuxolimab in advanced cancers. Produced via immunoSEQ multiplex PCR; TCRdb's table is partial and in-frame only. The sample yields over 60,000 clones, about 89% seen once. Source: CD4+ or CD8+ T cells sorted from blood, taken in a trial of the OX40 agonist ivuxolimab. All receptors derive from an adult with an advanced solid tumor such as melanoma, head and neck, liver or kidney cancer.

The rearrangement links TRBV28 to TRBJ1-1; 7 nucleotides agree with TRBD1. The CDR3 totals 15 residues. Looked up from germline, CDR1 is MDHEN and CDR2 is SYDVKM. The V and J ends lost 3 bases and 1 base, in that order; junction bases with no gene match: 5. CDR3 sequence (DNA): TGTGCCAGCAGTTTTGATCGGACAGGGAACACTGAAGCTTTCTTT. Amino acid sequence: CASSFDRTGNTEAFF.

The V and J genes are TRBV28 and TRBJ1-5, with D possibly being TRBD1 (5 bases). V shed 3 bases and J shed 7 bases, with 16 bases lying between them. Germline-derived CDR1 and CDR2 are MDHEN and SYDVKM. CDR3 length: 15 residues. The CDR3 DNA sequence: TGTGCCAGCAGTTTGGGGGGGTACCCTAGCCAGCCCCAGCATTTT. This sequence encodes CASSLGGYPSQPQHF.

The chain uses TRBV27 and TRBJ1-5, with D unclear. V was pared by 5 bases and J by 1 base, with 18 bases between. This CDR3 is built from 17 residues. Germline V gene data show CDR1 as MNHEY and CDR2 as SMNVEV (reference sequence). The CDR3 DNA is TGTGCCAGCAGTCCGGACGGGTCGGTCGTGAGCAATCAGCCCCAGCATTTT. This translates into CASSPDGSVVSNQPQHF.

CDR3 bases: TGTGCCAGCAGGGGGGACAGACGGAATGAGCAGTTCTTC. It codes for CASRGDRRNEQFF. J is TRBJ2-1 and V is TRBV6-5, with 7 bases that match TRBD1. The germline CDR1 and CDR2 sequences are MNHEY and SVGAGI. CDR3 length: 13 residues. With V trimmed by 6 bases and J by 7 bases, 6 bases remained unmatched.

The chain links TRBV18 to TRBJ2-1; no clear D gene. The germline gives CDR1 KGHSH, CDR2 LQKENI. CDR3 length: 12 amino acids. The V end lost 6 bases, the J end lost 8 bases, and 11 bases lay between the germline ends. The CDR3 DNA is TGTGCCAGCTCCCCATCCCTGCATGAGCAGTTCTTC. Protein sequence: CASSPSLHEQFF.

The gene calls are TRBV4-2 and TRBJ2-3; D is undetermined. CDR1 and CDR2 from the germline V gene are LGHNA and YNFKEQ. CDR3 length: 14 amino acids. Trimming left V 0 bases short and J 1 base short, with 5 bases between. CDR3: CASSQDPGTDTQYF. CDR3 coding DNA: TGTGCCAGCAGCCAAGACCCCGGCACAGATACGCAGTATTTT.

This clone was picked up a small number of times. The V call is TRBV27, the J call TRBJ2-1; D is unclear. Trimming removed 1 base from V and 1 base from J, with 11 bases in between. There are 16 residues in the CDR3. Looked up from germline, CDR1 is MNHEY and CDR2 is SMNVEV (reference sequence). The CDR3 nucleotides are TGTGCCAGCAGTTTATTGAAGGGTGGATCCTACAATGAGCAGTTCTTC. Amino acids: CASSLLKGGSYNEQFF.

This rearrangement joins TRBV27 to TRBJ2-2; D is unresolved. CDR3 length: 14 amino acids. Germline V lookup: CDR1 MNHEY, CDR2 SMNVEV (reference sequence). V dropped 2 bases and J dropped 6 bases, with 10 bases sitting between them. DNA of the CDR3: TGTGCCAGCAGTTTAGGCCCGACCGCCGGGGAGCTGTTTTTT. This codes for CASSLGPTAGELFF.

V is TRBV19 and J is TRBJ2-5; 12 bases agree with TRBD1. With 8 bases clipped from V and 5 bases from J, the junction kept 3 bases outside the gene matches. Germline V gene sequence: CDR1 LNHDA, CDR2 SQIVND (reference sequence). This CDR3 contains 13 residues. Written as DNA, the CDR3 is TGTGCCAGTGGGACAGGGGGCTACGAGACCCAGTACTTC. Translated: CASGTGGYETQYF.

V gene TRBV28 combines with J gene TRBJ2-3; 8 bases are shared with TRBD2. The V segment lost 7 bases and the J segment 1 base; nucleotides outside the gene matches: 4. The germline CDR1 and CDR2 sequences are MDHEN and SYDVKM. The CDR3 is made up of 14 amino acids. CDR3 coding DNA: TGTGCCAGCAAGCCGGGACTAGGCACAGATACGCAGTATTTT. Protein product: CASKPGLGTDTQYF.

The chain links TRBV7-3 to TRBJ2-1; D might be TRBD2 (6 bases). With 4 bases removed from V and 7 bases from J, the gap between germline ends came to 17 bases. The CDR3 covers 15 residues. Per germline, CDR1 SGHTA and CDR2 FQGTGA. The CDR3 is CASSSGLQGRNEQFF. DNA for the CDR3: TGTGCCAGCAGCTCGGGACTCCAAGGGAGGAATGAGCAGTTCTTC.

The genes are TRBV2 and TRBJ2-7; D gene uncertain. Trimming removed 7 bases from V and 4 bases from J, with 11 bases in between. The CDR3 consists of 12 residues. Germline V gene lookup returns CDR1 SNHLY and CDR2 FYNNEI. The CDR3 reads CASTLEGYEQYF. The CDR3 DNA reads TGTGCCAGCACGCTCGAAGGGTACGAGCAGTACTTC.

The CDR3 DNA reads TGTGCCAGCAGCTTAGGAGGGCGAACTAATGAAAAACTGTTTTTT. This gives the protein CASSLGGRTNEKLFF. V is TRBV7-2 and J is TRBJ1-4; D remains ambiguous. Per germline, CDR1 SGHTA and CDR2 FQGNSA. Trimming took 1 base from V and 1 from J, leaving 7 bases between them. This CDR3 region has 15 residues. The entire variable domain, with the rest obtained from reference TRBV7-2 and TRBJ1-4, is as follows: GAGVSQSPSNKVTEKGKDVELRCDPISGHTALYWYRQSLGQGLEFLIYFQGNSAPDKSGLPSDRFSAERTGGSVSTLTIQRTQQEDSAVYLCASSLGGRTNEKLFFGSGTQLSVL.

The chain employs TRBV19 and TRBJ1-1; perhaps TRBD1 as D (5 bases). This CDR3 region has 14 residues. Trimming removed 4 bases at V and 1 base at J, with 10 bases between. Germline CDR1 reads LNHDA; CDR2 reads SQIVND (reference sequence). The DNA of the CDR3 is TGTGCCAGTAGTACGGGGAGGGGGAACACTGAAGCTTTCTTT. Translating gives CASSTGRGNTEAFF.

This clone was observed once. This chain links TRBV5-5 with TRBJ1-2; D remains ambiguous. The ends were cut back, 2 bases at V and 4 bases at J, with 9 bases in the middle. CDR1 and CDR2 (germline): SGHKS, YYEKEE (reference sequence). The CDR3 has 13 residues. CDR3 region: CASSFGISYGYTF. The CDR3 DNA sequence: TGTGCCAGCAGCTTCGGCATCTCCTATGGCTACACCTTC.

This chain uses TRBV11-1 with TRBJ1-1, with 7 bases that match TRBD1. Per the germline V gene, CDR1 is SGHAT and CDR2 is FQDESV (reference sequence). The junction had 9 bases not matched to a gene; V was cut back by 6 bases and J by 2 bases. The CDR3 length is 15 residues. The DNA for the CDR3 is TGTGCCAGCAGATATACTCAGGGGGGTAACACTGAAGCTTTCTTT. This codes for CASRYTQGGNTEAFF.

The V and J genes are TRBV11-2 and TRBJ1-3; 7 bases align to TRBD1. The J segment lost 2 bases and the V segment lost 0 bases, leaving 7 bases of the junction unmatched. CDR3 length: 17 amino acids. The germline CDR1 and CDR2 sequences are SGHAT and FQNNGV. DNA for the CDR3: TGTGCCAGCAGCTTAGATAGTCCCGACAGGGCTGGAAACACCATATATTTT. Its translation: CASSLDSPDRAGNTIYF.

The V and J genes are TRBV25-1 and TRBJ1-2, with D perhaps matching TRBD1 (5 bases). The V gene lost 3 bases and the J gene lost 2 bases, with 7 bases spanning the gap. CDR1 MGHDK and CDR2 SYGVNS come from the germline V gene. There are 13 residues in the CDR3. The CDR3 spells CASSEGRNYGYTF. The CDR3 DNA is TGTGCCAGCAGTGAGGGGCGGAACTATGGCTACACCTTC.

The genes are TRBV7-9 and TRBJ2-5; tentatively, D is TRBD2 (6 bases). Germline V gives CDR1 SEHNR, CDR2 FQNEAQ (reference sequence). The CDR3 covers 17 residues. With 5 bases removed from V and 0 bases from J, the gap between germline ends came to 19 bases. The CDR3 loop reads CASSHTLPGLYQETQYF. The DNA for the CDR3 is TGTGCCAGCAGCCACACCCTTCCGGGACTCTACCAAGAGACCCAGTACTTC.

The V and J genes are TRBV29-1 and TRBJ2-7; the D gene is possibly TRBD1 (6 bases). Germline CDR1 is SQVTM and CDR2 is ANQGSEA. V lost 6 bases to trimming and J lost 3 bases, with 21 bases between them. The CDR3 spans 15 residues. The CDR3 DNA reads as TGCAGCGTCCTAAAATTAGAGGGGGTTAACTACGAGCAGTACTTC. This codes for CSVLKLEGVNYEQYF.

The gene calls are TRBV29-1 and TRBJ2-3, with TRBD1 as a possible D gene (6 bases). The CDR3 has 14 residues. CDR1 is SQVTM, CDR2 ANQGSEA, per germline. V dropped 5 bases and J dropped 0 bases, with 12 bases sitting between them. In nucleotides, the CDR3 is TGCAGCGTTAGACAGGTCACTAGCACAGATACGCAGTATTTT. Translated: CSVRQVTSTDTQYF.

This clone was observed once. V and J are TRBV11-2 and TRBJ2-3; no definite D call. The V gene lost 2 bases and the J gene lost 4 bases, with 13 bases spanning the gap. This CDR3 spans 15 amino acids. The germline CDR1 and CDR2 sequences are SGHAT and FQNNGV. CDR3 nucleotides: TGTGCCAGCAGCTTATTCAAGGCTCCTGCAGATACGCAGTATTTT. Translating gives CASSLFKAPADTQYF.

This rearrangement joins TRBV29-1 to TRBJ1-2, with a weak D call TRBD1 (5 bases). CDR1 is SQVTM, CDR2 ANQGSEA, per germline. V was trimmed by 4 bases and J by 13 bases, leaving 25 bases between them. The length of the CDR3 is 14 residues. In nucleotides, the CDR3 is TGCAGCGTTGGGAAATCGGATCTGACGGGGGGTATCACCTTC. Translating gives CSVGKSDLTGGITF.

The chain couples TRBV7-8 to TRBJ2-2; 10 bases agree with TRBD2. Trimming took 6 bases from V and 3 from J; bases not matched to a gene: 1. Germline V lookup: CDR1 SGHVS, CDR2 FQNEAQ. The CDR3 totals 14 residues. The CDR3 protein is CASRGTSDTGELFF. The CDR3 coding sequence is TGTGCCAGCAGGGGGACTAGCGACACCGGGGAGCTGTTTTTT. Filled out from reference TRBV7-8 and TRBJ2-2, the complete variable domain reads GAGVSQSPRYKVAKRGQDVALRCDPISGHVSLFWYQQALGQGPEFLTYFQNEAQLDKSGLPSDRFFAERPEGSVSTLKIQRTQQEDSAVYLCASRGTSDTGELFFGEGSRLTVL.